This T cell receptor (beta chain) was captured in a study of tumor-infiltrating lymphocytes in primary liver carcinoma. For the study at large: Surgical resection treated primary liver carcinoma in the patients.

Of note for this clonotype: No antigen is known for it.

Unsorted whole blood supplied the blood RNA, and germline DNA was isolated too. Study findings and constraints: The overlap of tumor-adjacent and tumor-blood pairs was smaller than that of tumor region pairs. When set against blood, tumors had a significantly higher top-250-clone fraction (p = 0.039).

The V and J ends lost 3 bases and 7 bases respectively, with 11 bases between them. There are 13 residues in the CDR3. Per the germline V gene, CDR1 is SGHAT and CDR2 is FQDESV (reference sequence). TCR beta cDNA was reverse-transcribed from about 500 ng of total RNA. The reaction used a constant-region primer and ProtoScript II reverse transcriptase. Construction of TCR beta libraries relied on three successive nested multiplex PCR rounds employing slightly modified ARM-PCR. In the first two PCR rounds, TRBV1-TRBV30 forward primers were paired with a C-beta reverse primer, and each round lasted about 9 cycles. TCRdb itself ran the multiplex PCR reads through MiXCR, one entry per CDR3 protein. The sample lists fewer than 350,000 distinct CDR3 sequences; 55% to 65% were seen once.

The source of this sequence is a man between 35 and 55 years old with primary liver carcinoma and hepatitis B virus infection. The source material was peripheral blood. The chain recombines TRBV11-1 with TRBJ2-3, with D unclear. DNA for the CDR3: TGTGCCAGCAGCTTTATTGGTGCAAATACGCAGTATTTT. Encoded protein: CASSFIGANTQYF.